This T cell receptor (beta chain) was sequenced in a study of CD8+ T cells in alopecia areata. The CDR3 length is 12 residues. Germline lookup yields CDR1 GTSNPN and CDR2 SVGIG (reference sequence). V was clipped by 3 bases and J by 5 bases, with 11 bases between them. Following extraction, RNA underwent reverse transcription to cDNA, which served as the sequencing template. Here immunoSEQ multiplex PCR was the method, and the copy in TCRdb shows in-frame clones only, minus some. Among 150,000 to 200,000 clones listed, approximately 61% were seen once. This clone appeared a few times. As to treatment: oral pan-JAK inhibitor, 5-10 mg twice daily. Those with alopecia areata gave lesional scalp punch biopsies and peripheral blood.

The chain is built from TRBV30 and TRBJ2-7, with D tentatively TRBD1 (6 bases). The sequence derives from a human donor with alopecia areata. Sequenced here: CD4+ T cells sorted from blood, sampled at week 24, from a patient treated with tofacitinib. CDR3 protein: CAWRAGVNEQYF. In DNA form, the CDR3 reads TGTGCCTGGAGAGCAGGGGTTAACGAGCAGTACTTC.